This T cell receptor beta chain emerged from a study of radiotherapy plus CTLA-4 blockade in lung cancer. The wider study: There were objective responses in 18% of patients, and 31% had disease control.

Libraries were prepared by immunoSEQ multiplex PCR; TCRdb keeps only in-frame clonotypes and omits some of them. The profile shows about 32,000 clones, 70% to 80% of them singletons. Remarks on this clone: The antigen is unknown.

Study conclusions and caveats: Early blood T cell clone dynamics reportedly forecast response best, with interferon-beta. In blood, after radiotherapy plus ipilimumab, tumor-derived TCR clones expanded.

This CDR3 is built from 15 residues. V shed 6 bases, J shed 5 bases, and the junction held 9 bases outside the gene matches. The germline V gene encodes CDR1 MDHEN and CDR2 SYDVKM. The source is a human donor with non-small cell lung cancer that progressed on radiotherapy plus ipilimumab. This chain uses TRBV28 with TRBJ2-1; TRBD1 matches 8 bases. This material consisted of peripheral blood, taken from a patient treated with radiotherapy plus ipilimumab. CDR3 residues: CASSSRQGAHNEQFF. The CDR3 coding sequence is TGTGCCAGCAGCTCCCGGCAGGGGGCCCACAATGAGCAGTTCTTC.